A selection of T cell receptor beta chains follows, all from one sample in a study of a mutant IDH1 vaccine in newly diagnosed glioma. The data were produced by immunoSEQ multiplex PCR, yet TCRdb's version contains in-frame clones alone and is incomplete. In the table there are 10,000 to 15,000 clones, roughly 79% of which are singletons. Their antigens remain unidentified. Sequenced here: PBMCs, sampled from a glioma patient whose treatment included an IDH1 peptide vaccine. All receptors come from a woman in her forties with glioma. Each CDR3 is given with its conserved first and last residue. The D gene is left open where the match is weak. Clone sizes are given selectively: once, few, many, or a class where the clone is expanded.

J gene: TRBJ2-7; V gene: TRBV19; clone size: .; D gene: .; CDR3 protein: CASSTAGQLYEQYF; CDR3 DNA: TGTGCCAGTAGTACAGCGGGACAGCTCTACGAGCAGTACTTC
J gene: TRBJ2-3; V gene: TRBV4-3; clone size: once; D gene: TRBD1; CDR3 protein: CASSQQWTGTDTQYF; CDR3 DNA: TGCGCCAGCAGCCAACAATGGACAGGTACAGATACGCAGTATTTT
J gene: TRBJ2-7; V gene: TRBV7-6; clone size: .; D gene: .; CDR3 protein: CASSANSDVYYEQYF; CDR3 DNA: TGTGCCAGCAGCGCAAATTCGGACGTCTACTACGAGCAGTACTTC
J gene: TRBJ2-3; V gene: TRBV13; clone size: once; D gene: .; CDR3 protein: CASSLGTGDTQYF; CDR3 DNA: TGTGCCAGCAGCCTTGGGACGGGGGATACGCAGTATTTT
J gene: TRBJ2-5; V gene: TRBV13; clone size: .; D gene: TRBD1; CDR3 protein: CASSSDRGQQYF; CDR3 DNA: TGTGCCAGCAGCTCAGACAGGGGACAACAGTACTTC
J gene: TRBJ2-1; V gene: TRBV7-2; clone size: .; D gene: .; CDR3 protein: CASSFPGRRRQEQFF; CDR3 DNA: TGTGCCAGCAGCTTCCCCGGGCGGCGAAGACAGGAGCAGTTCTTC
J gene: TRBJ2-1; V gene: TRBV9; clone size: .; D gene: TRBD1; CDR3 protein: CASSAPGQGNNEQFF; CDR3 DNA: TGTGCCAGCAGCGCCCCGGGACAGGGTAACAATGAGCAGTTCTTC
J gene: TRBJ2-5; V gene: TRBV4-2; clone size: .; D gene: TRBD2; CDR3 protein: CASSRGLAGGEETQYF; CDR3 DNA: TGTGCCAGCAGCCGGGGACTAGCGGGAGGTGAAGAGACCCAGTACTTC
J gene: TRBJ1-1; V gene: TRBV28; clone size: .; D gene: .; CDR3 protein: CASSLVGNTEAFF; CDR3 DNA: TGTGCCAGCAGTTTAGTGGGGAACACTGAAGCTTTCTTT
J gene: TRBJ2-7; V gene: TRBV4-3; clone size: .; D gene: .; CDR3 protein: CASSQDQTRSDEQYF; CDR3 DNA: TGCGCCAGCAGCCAAGATCAGACCCGGTCAGACGAGCAGTACTTC
J gene: TRBJ2-6; V gene: TRBV5-1; clone size: .; D gene: TRBD2; CDR3 protein: CASSFNAGGPGGANVLTF; CDR3 DNA: TGCGCCAGCAGCTTTAACGCGGGAGGGCCGGGAGGGGCCAACGTCCTGACTTTC
J gene: TRBJ1-2; V gene: TRBV29-1; clone size: .; D gene: TRBD1; CDR3 protein: CSVVPGQVRDTFYGYTF; CDR3 DNA: TGCAGCGTCGTCCCGGGACAGGTTCGAGATACCTTCTATGGCTACACCTTC
J gene: TRBJ2-7; V gene: TRBV25-1; clone size: .; D gene: .; CDR3 protein: CASSEYISGAREYEQYF; CDR3 DNA: TGTGCCAGCAGTGAATACATCTCAGGGGCCCGGGAGTACGAGCAGTACTTC
J gene: TRBJ1-4; V gene: TRBV5-1; clone size: .; D gene: TRBD1; CDR3 protein: CASSPGTGIEKLFF; CDR3 DNA: TGCGCCAGCAGCCCCGGGACAGGCATTGAAAAACTGTTTTTT
J gene: TRBJ2-3; V gene: TRBV27; clone size: .; D gene: .; CDR3 protein: CASSFGGAADTQYF; CDR3 DNA: TGTGCCAGCAGTTTTGGGGGAGCGGCAGATACGCAGTATTTT
J gene: TRBJ1-2; V gene: TRBV6-4; clone size: .; D gene: .; CDR3 protein: CASSDGPYYGYTF; CDR3 DNA: TGTGCCAGCAGTGACGGGCCTTACTATGGCTACACCTTC
J gene: TRBJ1-1; V gene: TRBV7-9; clone size: .; D gene: .; CDR3 protein: CASSLLGHEAFF; CDR3 DNA: TGTGCCAGCAGCTTACTCGGTCATGAAGCTTTCTTT
J gene: TRBJ1-2; V gene: TRBV7-9; clone size: .; D gene: TRBD1; CDR3 protein: CASSLSSSGQGHRAYGYTF; CDR3 DNA: TGTGCCAGCAGCTTATCCTCGTCGGGACAGGGACATAGAGCCTATGGCTACACCTTC
J gene: TRBJ2-3; V gene: TRBV2; clone size: .; D gene: .; CDR3 protein: CASSESGDPSTDTQYF; CDR3 DNA: TGTGCCAGCAGTGAATCGGGGGATCCTAGCACAGATACGCAGTATTTT
J gene: TRBJ1-2; V gene: TRBV7-8; clone size: .; D gene: .; CDR3 protein: CASSLGGRFYGYTF; CDR3 DNA: TGTGCCAGCAGCTTAGGTGGACGGTTCTATGGCTACACCTTC
J gene: TRBJ2-7; V gene: TRBV5-5; clone size: .; D gene: TRBD1; CDR3 protein: CASSSHVSGQGIAYEQYF; CDR3 DNA: TGTGCCAGCAGCTCCCATGTGTCGGGACAGGGCATCGCCTACGAGCAGTACTTC
J gene: TRBJ2-1; V gene: TRBV28; clone size: .; D gene: TRBD2; CDR3 protein: CASSSLNAGAFEQFF; CDR3 DNA: TGTGCCAGCAGTTCCCTGAATGCGGGAGCATTCGAGCAGTTCTTC
J gene: TRBJ1-1; V gene: TRBV7-3; clone size: once; D gene: .; CDR3 protein: CASSITGPNTEAFF; CDR3 DNA: TGTGCCAGCAGCATAACAGGGCCGAACACTGAAGCTTTCTTT
J gene: TRBJ1-6; V gene: TRBV6-5; clone size: few; D gene: TRBD1; CDR3 protein: CASSYQGGPIEGPLHF; CDR3 DNA: TGTGCCAGCAGTTACCAGGGGGGACCCATCGAGGGGCCCCTCCACTTT
J gene: TRBJ1-2; V gene: TRBV29-1; clone size: .; D gene: .; CDR3 protein: CSVSGAYGYTF; CDR3 DNA: TGCAGCGTCTCGGGGGCCTATGGCTACACCTTC
J gene: TRBJ1-1; V gene: TRBV5-1; clone size: .; D gene: .; CDR3 protein: CASSLGMNTEAFF; CDR3 DNA: TGCGCCAGCAGCTTGGGGATGAACACTGAAGCTTTCTTT
J gene: TRBJ2-6; V gene: TRBV13; clone size: .; D gene: .; CDR3 protein: CASSSPGHSGANVLTF; CDR3 DNA: TGTGCCAGCAGTTCCCCGGGACACTCTGGGGCCAACGTCCTGACTTTC
J gene: TRBJ1-5; V gene: TRBV21-1; clone size: .; D gene: .; CDR3 protein: CASSKRDRGGQPQHF; CDR3 DNA: TGTGCCAGCAGCAAAAGGGACAGGGGAGGTCAGCCCCAGCATTTT
J gene: TRBJ1-1; V gene: TRBV4-3; clone size: .; D gene: .; CDR3 protein: CASSQGEGTEAFF; CDR3 DNA: TGCGCCAGCAGCCAAGGGGAGGGGACTGAAGCTTTCTTT
J gene: TRBJ1-2; V gene: TRBV2; clone size: .; D gene: .; CDR3 protein: CASSLQGTSRLNTF; CDR3 DNA: TGTGCCAGCAGTCTACAAGGGACATCTAGGCTTAACACCTTC
J gene: TRBJ2-1; V gene: TRBV28; clone size: .; D gene: .; CDR3 protein: CASGQDSYNEQFF; CDR3 DNA: TGTGCCAGCGGGCAAGACAGCTACAATGAGCAGTTCTTC